Below are 29 T cell receptor beta chains sequenced from a single sample in a study of human T cells and chemical hapten exposure. TCRdb itself ran the RACE reads through MiXCR, one entry per CDR3 protein. The repertoire consists of 44,000 or so distinct CDR3 sequences, with 3.7% occurring once and the leading ten covering 5.6%. Time point noted: healthy volunteer bleed at 6 weeks. Blood, whole and unfractionated, served as the source for total RNA extraction. The sequenced sample consisted of whole blood. The receptors derive from a human donor in good health. Some clones in this sample may be carry-over from other donors' samples.

This clonotype was detected ten times or more. The V and J genes are TRBV12-3 or TRBV12-4 and TRBJ2-7; D is perhaps TRBD1 or TRBD2 (5 bases each). There are 11 residues in the CDR3. Trimming took off 8 bases at V and 10 bases at J, with 15 bases between the two ends. CDR3 residues: CASGGPDLQYF. The DNA for the CDR3 is TGTGCCAGCGGGGGTCCCGACCTCCAGTACTTC.

This clonotype was counted ten times or more. The V call is TRBV25-1, the J call TRBJ2-7, with D hard to call. With 3 bases removed from V and 3 bases from J, the gap between germline ends came to 9 bases. CDR3 length equals 13 residues. The V gene's germline CDR1 is MGHDK and CDR2 SYGVNS. Written as DNA, the CDR3 is TGTGCCAGCAGTGACCCGGCCGTCTACGAGCAGTACTTC. Its protein is CASSDPAVYEQYF.

Many counts were recorded for this clonotype. The genes are TRBV7-3 and TRBJ2-7, with 10 bases that match TRBD1. The CDR3 extends over 15 amino acids. CDR1 SGHTA and CDR2 FQGTGA come from the germline V gene. With 5 bases clipped from V and 4 bases from J, the junction kept 8 bases outside the gene matches. The CDR3 here is CASSEDRGLMYEQYF. The CDR3 DNA reads TGTGCCAGCAGCGAAGACAGGGGGCTAATGTACGAGCAGTACTTC.

The chain links TRBV15 to TRBJ1-3; unclear D gene. Looked up from germline, CDR1 is LNHNV and CDR2 is YYDKDF (reference sequence). This CDR3 region has 16 residues. V gave up 6 bases and J gave up 0 bases, with 15 bases separating them. This CDR3 is CATRGLGGYSGNTIYF. CDR3 DNA: TGTGCCACCAGGGGCCTTGGTGGGTACTCTGGAAACACCATATATTTT.

This clonotype has at least ten counts. This chain links TRBV7-6 with TRBJ2-1; 16 nucleotides match TRBD2. CDR3 length: 21 amino acids. CDR1 and CDR2 (germline): SGHVS, FNYEAQ. The V and J ends lost 3 bases and 9 bases, in that order; junction bases with no gene match: 20. The CDR3 DNA reads TGTGCCAGCAGCTTGATTATGTCTGGCCCTGGGACTAGCGGGAGGGCCGGTGAGCAGTTCTTC. Translated: CASSLIMSGPGTSGRAGEQFF.

This clonotype was picked up many times. The chain uses TRBV18 and TRBJ2-1; the D call may be TRBD1 or TRBD2 (5 bases each). CDR1 and CDR2 (germline): KGHSH, LQKENI. The CDR3 consists of 14 residues. The germline V and J ends were trimmed by 2 bases and 8 bases, with 13 bases remaining between them. The CDR3 bases are TGTGCCAGCTCACCAACCCCCTGGGGGTATGAGCAGTTCTTC. Translation gives CASSPTPWGYEQFF.

This clonotype appeared many times. The V call is TRBV28, the J call TRBJ1-1, with D uncertain. V was shortened by 6 bases and J by 1 base, with 3 bases between the two germline ends. This CDR3 has 11 amino acids. Germline V lookup: CDR1 MDHEN, CDR2 SYDVKM. The CDR3 DNA reads TGTGCCAGCAGCTGGAACACTGAAGCTTTCTTT. It yields the protein CASSWNTEAFF.

At least ten counts were recorded for this clonotype. The chain couples TRBV12-3 or TRBV12-4 to TRBJ2-7, with TRBD1 matching 9 bases. V shed 5 bases, J shed 2 bases, and the junction held 4 bases outside the gene matches. CDR3 length: 14 amino acids. CDR3 nucleotide sequence: TGTGCCAGCAGTCCCCGGGACAGGGCCTACGAGCAGTACTTC. Residues: CASSPRDRAYEQYF.

This clonotype came up many times. V usage is TRBV29-1 and J usage is TRBJ2-5, with D possibly TRBD2 on 5 matching bases. The germline V and J ends were trimmed by 2 bases and 5 bases, with 12 bases remaining between them. CDR3 length equals 13 residues. Germline CDR1 and CDR2: SQVTM and ANQGSEA. CDR3 protein: CSVERGPGETQYF. The CDR3 region has the DNA TGCAGCGTTGAAAGAGGCCCGGGGGAGACCCAGTACTTC.

The rearrangement joins TRBV7-2 to TRBJ2-2; D unresolved. Trimming took off 5 bases at V and 0 bases at J, with 7 bases between the two ends. The CDR3 has 14 amino acids. Germline lookup yields CDR1 SGHTA and CDR2 FQGNSA. The CDR3 nucleotides are TGTGCCAGCAGCCCCTGGGCGAACACCGGGGAGCTGTTTTTT. The encoded protein is CASSPWANTGELFF.

This clonotype appeared many times. The chain carries TRBV12-3 or TRBV12-4 and TRBJ2-3, with TRBD1 matching 8 bases. J gave up 2 bases and V 3 bases, and 1 base lay outside the gene matches. The CDR3 covers 14 residues. CDR3 bases: TGTGCCAGCAGTTTGGACAGGGCCACAGATACGCAGTATTTT. The encoded protein is CASSLDRATDTQYF.

There are a few counts of this clonotype. V and J are TRBV5-4 and TRBJ2-1, with D perhaps TRBD2 (6 bases). Germline-derived CDR1 and CDR2 are SGHNT and YYREEE (reference sequence). The length of the CDR3 is 16 residues. V gave up 0 bases and J gave up 7 bases, with 17 bases separating them. The CDR3 spells CASSLGTGTGGNEQFF. CDR3 sequence (DNA): TGTGCCAGCAGCTTGGGTACCGGGACTGGTGGGAATGAGCAGTTCTTC.

This clonotype was detected a few times. The chain is built from TRBV27 and TRBJ1-2; 11 bases line up with TRBD1. The trim removed 5 bases at V and 6 bases at J, leaving 14 bases unmatched. The CDR3 is 17 residues long. Per germline, CDR1 MNHEY and CDR2 SMNVEV (reference sequence). The CDR3, as DNA: TGTGCCAGCAGTCCCTTAGGACAGGGGGCAGGTTGGGATGGCTACACCTTC. It translates to CASSPLGQGAGWDGYTF.

The chain joins TRBV29-1 to TRBJ2-3; 12 bases align to TRBD2. The germline CDR1 and CDR2 sequences are SQVTM and ANQGSEA. The CDR3 consists of 14 residues. Unmatched junction bases numbered 5, after V lost 7 bases and J lost 3 bases. CDR3 nucleotides: TGCAGCGGAAGGACTAGCGGGAATACAGATACGCAGTATTTT. Residues: CSGRTSGNTDTQYF.

This clonotype was counted many times. The chain employs TRBV2 and TRBJ2-5; D is uncertain. This CDR3 spans 11 amino acids. Trimming stripped 1 base from V and 6 bases from J, with 3 bases between. Germline assignment: CDR1 SNHLY and CDR2 FYNNEI. The DNA of the CDR3 is TGTGCCAGCAGTGAAGTACAGACCCAGTACTTC. This encodes CASSEVQTQYF.

This clonotype turned up a few times. The V gene is TRBV30, the J gene TRBJ1-5, with D possibly TRBD1 on 6 matching bases. The V end was cut by 0 bases, the J end by 2 bases, with 17 bases between. Germline V gene data show CDR1 as GTSNPN and CDR2 as SVGIG (reference sequence). The CDR3 has 17 residues. The CDR3: CAWSVGFRGGGNQPQHF. CDR3 nucleotide sequence: TGTGCCTGGAGTGTAGGGTTCCGAGGGGGAGGCAATCAGCCCCAGCATTTT.

This clonotype was counted ten times or more. V gene TRBV29-1 combines with J gene TRBJ1-2; TRBD1 matches at 8 bases. V trimming: 6 bases; J trimming: 2 bases; junction bases outside the gene matches: 14. Germline V gene lookup returns CDR1 SQVTM and CDR2 ANQGSEA. This CDR3 region has 16 residues. This CDR3 reads CSVLMSGTGGNYGYTF. Here the CDR3 DNA reads TGCAGCGTCCTAATGTCGGGGACAGGAGGAAACTATGGCTACACCTTC.

This clonotype rates as medium-sized. The rearrangement joins TRBV12-3 or TRBV12-4 to TRBJ1-1; no firm D call. Trimming took 5 bases from V and 1 from J, leaving 8 bases between them. The CDR3 sequence is 13 residues long. CDR3: CASSLTENTEAFF. The CDR3 DNA follows: TGTGCCAGCAGTCTAACGGAGAACACTGAAGCTTTCTTT.

This clonotype has a count of ten or more. The CDR3 here is CASSRGQFHTQYF. The CDR3 DNA follows: TGTGCCAGCAGCAGAGGACAGTTCCATACCCAGTACTTC. The genes are TRBV28 and TRBJ2-5; a possible D gene is TRBD1 (6 bases). Trimming stripped 6 bases from V and 8 bases from J, with 16 bases between. CDR1 and CDR2 (germline): MDHEN, SYDVKM. The CDR3 consists of 13 residues.

Ten or more counts support this clonotype. This chain links TRBV4-2 with TRBJ2-6; no clear D gene. Trimming took off 6 bases at V and 0 bases at J, with 6 bases between the two ends. CDR1 is LGHNA and CDR2 is YNFKEQ in the germline V gene. This CDR3 comprises 14 residues. The CDR3 DNA is TGTGCCAGCAGGGCTGACTCTGGGGCCAACGTCCTGACTTTC. Its protein is CASRADSGANVLTF.

The chain has TRBV29-1 and TRBJ1-1; D call uncertain. CDR3 length: 14 amino acids. Trimming cost V 3 bases and J 4 bases, with 15 bases left between them. Per germline, CDR1 SQVTM and CDR2 ANQGSEA. The DNA for the CDR3 is TGCAGCGTTGAGGGGTCCTCCGGAGGCACTGAAGCTTTCTTT. It codes for CSVEGSSGGTEAFF.

At least ten counts were recorded for this clonotype. The V call is TRBV7-9, the J call TRBJ1-1, with unresolved D. This CDR3 comprises 13 residues. The germline CDR1 and CDR2 sequences are SEHNR and FQNEAQ (reference sequence). The germline V and J ends were trimmed by 1 base and 4 bases, with 7 bases remaining between them. This CDR3 reads CASSLVWSTEAFF. The DNA of the CDR3 is TGTGCCAGCAGCTTAGTTTGGTCCACTGAAGCTTTCTTT. The variable domain in full, with the rest retrieved from reference TRBV7-9 and TRBJ1-1, is DTGVSQNPRHKITKRGQNVTFRCDPISEHNRLYWYRQTLGQGPEFLTYFQNEAQLEKSRLLSDRFSAERPKGSFSTLEIQRTEQGDSAMYLCASSLVWSTEAFFGQGTRLTVV.

This clonotype was seen many times. CDR3 coding DNA: TGCAGCGTTGGATGGGACAGGGTGAATACGCAGTATTTT. Translated, it gives CSVGWDRVNTQYF. The J gene is TRBJ2-3, the V gene TRBV29-1, with 9 bases that match TRBD1. Germline CDR1 is SQVTM and CDR2 is ANQGSEA. The V segment lost 4 bases and the J segment 7 bases; nucleotides outside the gene matches: 6. The CDR3 loop spans 13 amino acids.

Many counts were recorded for this clonotype. CDR3 region: CASSLGQTNSPLHF. The CDR3 DNA is TGTGCCAGCAGCCTTGGACAGACTAATTCACCCCTCCACTTT. The chain is built from TRBV9 and TRBJ1-6; TRBD1 might be the D (6 bases). The germline V gene encodes CDR1 SGDLS and CDR2 YYNGEE. This CDR3 has 14 amino acids. The germline V and J ends were trimmed by 4 bases and 6 bases, with 11 bases remaining between them.

This clonotype came up a few times. This rearrangement joins TRBV27 to TRBJ1-1; 9 bases match TRBD1. The V segment lost 5 bases and the J segment 2 bases; nucleotides outside the gene matches: 9. The germline gives CDR1 MNHEY, CDR2 SMNVEV (reference sequence). The CDR3 runs to 16 residues. The CDR3 region is CASSAAGTGLNTEAFF. CDR3 bases: TGTGCCAGCAGTGCCGCCGGGACAGGGCTTAACACTGAAGCTTTCTTT.

This clonotype occurred a few times. This chain links TRBV3-1 with TRBJ1-5, with no clear D. The germline CDR1 and CDR2 sequences are LGHDT and YNNKEL (reference sequence). This CDR3 has 14 residues. Trimming cost V 1 base and J 2 bases, with 6 bases left between them. As DNA, the CDR3 is TGTGCCAGCAGCCAAGTGGGTGGCAATCAGCCCCAGCATTTT. Translated: CASSQVGGNQPQHF. The whole variable domain, remainder taken from reference TRBV3-1 and TRBJ1-5, is DTAVSQTPKYLVTQMGNDKSIKCEQNLGHDTMYWYKQDSKKFLKIMFSYNNKELIINETVPNRFSPKSPDKAHLNLHINSLELGDSAVYFCASSQVGGNQPQHFGDGTRLSIL.

This clonotype was recorded at least ten times. This chain links TRBV20-1 with TRBJ2-1; 7 nucleotides agree with TRBD2. Trimming took 5 bases from V and 0 from J; bases not matched to a gene: 7. The CDR3 has 15 amino acids. CDR1 is DFQATT and CDR2 is SNEGSKA in the germline V gene (reference sequence). The CDR3 loop is CSALAEGSSYNEQFF. CDR3 DNA sequence: TGCAGTGCTCTAGCGGAGGGGAGCTCCTACAATGAGCAGTTCTTC.

In its sample, this clonotype was seen many times. The genes are TRBV20-1 and TRBJ2-3; 10 bases agree with TRBD2. This CDR3 is 15 amino acids long. CDR1 DFQATT and CDR2 SNEGSKA come from the germline V gene (reference sequence). V was clipped by 1 base and J by 6 bases; unmatched bases: 7. CDR3 sequence (DNA): TGCAGTGCTAGAGCCTCTAGCGGGAGTGCCGATACGCAGTATTTT. It is translated as CSARASSGSADTQYF.

This clonotype was detected many times. This rearrangement joins TRBV6-5 to TRBJ1-1; possibly TRBD1 for D (6 bases). This CDR3 region has 13 residues. Germline V CDR1 and CDR2: MNHEY, SVGAGI. The V and J ends lost 5 bases and 1 base respectively, with 8 bases between them. CDR3 in DNA: TGTGCCAGCAGTCAGGACAGGAACACTGAAGCTTTCTTT. Protein sequence: CASSQDRNTEAFF.